This T cell receptor beta chain was profiled in a study of T cells expressing NK-cell markers. As for the study in general: The sequencing cohort of eight donors included seven HCMV-seropositive individuals and one seronegative individual. Study outcomes and limitations: For a few donors, these clonotypes were likewise the leading ones in the CD3+CD56-NKG2C+ fraction.

Note on this clonotype: The target antigen is unknown.

For TCR beta, cDNA was produced by 5'RACE template switching with UMIs. Using the 5' RACE reads, TCRdb records one entry per CDR3 protein without DNA. Across almost 450,000 distinct CDR3 sequences, the top ten clones capture approximately 6.8% of the sample. The germline V gene has CDR1 MNHEY and CDR2 SVGEGT. The CDR3 is 14 amino acids. The chain couples TRBV6-2 or TRBV6-3 to TRBJ2-7; absent DNA, TCRdb's TRBD1 call cannot be checked. The sequencing sample was made of blood T cells: a sorted CD56 or NKG2C T cell subset, CD4+ or CD8+ T cells, or bulk PBMC T cells (not recorded which). This receptor was obtained from a woman aged 18-70 years in good health. This chain's CDR3 is CASNTPAGPYEQYF.